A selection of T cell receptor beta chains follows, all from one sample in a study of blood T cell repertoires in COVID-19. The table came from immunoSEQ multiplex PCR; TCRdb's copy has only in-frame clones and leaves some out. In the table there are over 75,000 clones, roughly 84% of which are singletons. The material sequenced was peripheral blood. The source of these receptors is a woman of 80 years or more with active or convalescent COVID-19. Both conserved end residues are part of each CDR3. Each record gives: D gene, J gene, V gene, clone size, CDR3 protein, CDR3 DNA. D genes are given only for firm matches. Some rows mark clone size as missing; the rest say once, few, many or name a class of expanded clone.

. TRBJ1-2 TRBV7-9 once CASSPDTGSGYTF TGTGCCAGCAGCCCAGACACAGGGAGTGGCTACACCTTC
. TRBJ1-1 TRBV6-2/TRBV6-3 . CASSYAYGMNTEAFF TGTGCCAGCAGTTACGCGTATGGTATGAACACTGAAGCTTTCTTT
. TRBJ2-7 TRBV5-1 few CASSLGGTLTYEQYF TGCGCCAGCAGCTTGGGGGGGACACTGACCTACGAGCAGTACTTC
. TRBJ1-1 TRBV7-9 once CASSLVGENTEAFF TGTGCCAGCAGCTTAGTGGGAGAAAACACTGAAGCTTTCTTT
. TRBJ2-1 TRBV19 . CASRGWGGAYNEQFF TGTGCCAGTAGAGGATGGGGGGGCGCCTACAATGAGCAGTTCTTC
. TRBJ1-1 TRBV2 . CASRPRVSEAFF TGTGCCAGCAGGCCCAGGGTCTCTGAAGCTTTCTTT
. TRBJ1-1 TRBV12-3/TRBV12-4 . CASSFGGHTEAFF TGTGCCAGCAGTTTCGGGGGGCACACTGAAGCTTTCTTT
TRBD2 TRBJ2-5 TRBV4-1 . CASSQVGSGGAEETQYF TGCGCCAGCAGCCAAGTTGGCAGCGGGGGGGCGGAAGAGACCCAGTACTTC
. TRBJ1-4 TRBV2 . CASRVLATNEKLFF TGTGCCAGCAGAGTACTTGCAACTAATGAAAAACTGTTTTTT
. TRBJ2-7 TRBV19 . CASSPLRSYEQYF TGTGCCAGTAGTCCCCTCCGGAGCTACGAGCAGTACTTC
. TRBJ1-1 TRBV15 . CATSTSRGVGTEAFF TGTGCCACCAGCACTTCCAGGGGAGTGGGGACTGAAGCTTTCTTT
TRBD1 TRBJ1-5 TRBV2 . CASRITGGIGQPQHF TGTGCCAGCAGGATAACAGGGGGGATTGGTCAGCCCCAGCATTTT
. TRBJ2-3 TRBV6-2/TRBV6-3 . CASSYGGENTDTQYF TGTGCCAGCAGTTACGGAGGGGAAAACACAGATACGCAGTATTTT
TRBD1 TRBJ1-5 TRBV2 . CASDMQGARSNQPQHF TGTGCCAGCGATATGCAGGGGGCTCGTAGCAATCAGCCCCAGCATTTT
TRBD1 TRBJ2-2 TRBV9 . CASSPRPGQTNTGELFF TGTGCCAGCAGCCCGAGGCCGGGACAGACGAACACCGGGGAGCTGTTTTTT
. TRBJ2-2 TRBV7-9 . CASSSTETNTGELFF TGTGCCAGCAGCTCGACAGAAACTAACACCGGGGAGCTGTTTTTT
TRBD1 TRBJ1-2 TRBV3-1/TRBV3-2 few CASSQEWDRGRYGYTF TGTGCCAGCAGCCAAGAATGGGACAGGGGGCGGTATGGCTACACCTTC
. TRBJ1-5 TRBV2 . CASSELGAAQPQHF TGTGCCAGCAGTGAGTTGGGGGCAGCTCAGCCCCAGCATTTT
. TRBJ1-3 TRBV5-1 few CASSLALGQVGNTIYF TGCGCCAGCAGCTTGGCCCTTGGGCAGGTGGGAAACACCATATATTTT
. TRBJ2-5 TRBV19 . CASSPNTRGLEETQYF TGTGCCAGTAGTCCCAACACCAGAGGGTTGGAAGAGACCCAGTACTTC
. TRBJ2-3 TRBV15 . CATSRGPAATDTQYF TGTGCCACCAGCAGAGGGCCAGCGGCCACAGATACGCAGTATTTT
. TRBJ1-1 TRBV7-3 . CASSLSAGGISEAFF TGTGCCAGCAGCTTAAGTGCGGGAGGAATTTCTGAAGCTTTCTTT
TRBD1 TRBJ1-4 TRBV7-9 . CASTRTGATNEKLFF TGTGCCAGCACCCGGACAGGGGCAACTAATGAAAAACTGTTTTTT
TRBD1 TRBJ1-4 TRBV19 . CASSSHYGTGFEKLFF TGTGCCAGTAGTTCTCATTACGGGACAGGCTTTGAAAAACTGTTTTTT
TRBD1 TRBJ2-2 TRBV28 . CASSLLDRGETGELFF TGTGCCAGCAGTTTATTGGACAGGGGGGAGACCGGGGAGCTGTTTTTT
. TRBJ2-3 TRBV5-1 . CASSLERGTTDTQYF TGCGCCAGCAGCTTGGAGCGCGGGACCACAGATACGCAGTATTTT
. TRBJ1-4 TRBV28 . CAINRGNEKLFF TGTGCCATCAATAGGGGTAATGAAAAACTGTTTTTT
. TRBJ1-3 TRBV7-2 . CASSSHRGYPGNTIYF TGTGCCAGCAGCTCCCACCGGGGATACCCTGGAAACACCATATATTTT
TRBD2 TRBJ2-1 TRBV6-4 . CASSDSGAGGLNEQFF TGTGCCAGCAGTGACTCAGGAGCGGGGGGGCTAAATGAGCAGTTCTTC